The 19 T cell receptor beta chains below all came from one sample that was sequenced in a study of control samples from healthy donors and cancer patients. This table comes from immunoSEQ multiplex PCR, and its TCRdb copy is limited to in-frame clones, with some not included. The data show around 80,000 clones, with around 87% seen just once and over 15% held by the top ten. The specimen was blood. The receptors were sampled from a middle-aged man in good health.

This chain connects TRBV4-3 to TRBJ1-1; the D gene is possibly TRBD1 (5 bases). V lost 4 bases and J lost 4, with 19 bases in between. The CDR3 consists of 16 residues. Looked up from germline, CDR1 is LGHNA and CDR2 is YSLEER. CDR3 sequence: CASSRKTGPGSTEAFF. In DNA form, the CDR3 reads TGCGCCAGCAGCCGAAAAACGGGACCGGGGAGCACTGAAGCTTTCTTT.

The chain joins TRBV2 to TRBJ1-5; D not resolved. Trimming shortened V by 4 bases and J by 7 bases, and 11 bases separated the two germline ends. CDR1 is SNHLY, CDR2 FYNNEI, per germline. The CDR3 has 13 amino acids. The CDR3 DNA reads TGTGCCAGCAGTGGATATTTTGGGCAGCCCCAGCATTTT. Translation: CASSGYFGQPQHF.

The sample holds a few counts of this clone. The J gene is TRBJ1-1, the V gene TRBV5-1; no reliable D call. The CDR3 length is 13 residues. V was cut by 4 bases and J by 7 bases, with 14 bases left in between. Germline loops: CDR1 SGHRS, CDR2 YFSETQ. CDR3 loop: CASSPERGFEAFF. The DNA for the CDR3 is TGCGCCAGCAGCCCTGAAAGAGGTTTTGAAGCTTTCTTT.

CDR3 residues: CASSEKPSYNEQFF. The CDR3 region has the DNA TGTGCCAGCAGTGAAAAACCGTCCTACAATGAGCAGTTCTTC. This rearrangement joins TRBV6-1 to TRBJ2-1; D unresolved. The CDR3 totals 14 residues. Trimming removed 2 bases from V and 1 base from J, with 6 bases in between. Germline V gene data show CDR1 as MNHNS and CDR2 as SASEGT.

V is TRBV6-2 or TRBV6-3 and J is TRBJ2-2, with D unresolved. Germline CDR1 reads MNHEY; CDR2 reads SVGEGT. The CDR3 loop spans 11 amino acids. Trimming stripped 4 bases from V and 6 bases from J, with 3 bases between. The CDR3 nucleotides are TGTGCCAGCAGTTTTCCCGGGGAGCTGTTTTTT. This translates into CASSFPGELFF.

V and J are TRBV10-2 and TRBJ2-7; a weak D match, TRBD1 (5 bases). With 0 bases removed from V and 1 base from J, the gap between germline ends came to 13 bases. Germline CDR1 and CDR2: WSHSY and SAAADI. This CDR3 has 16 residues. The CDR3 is CASSESGQVLSYEQYF. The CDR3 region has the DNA TGCGCCAGCAGTGAGTCGGGGCAGGTCTTATCCTACGAGCAGTACTTC.

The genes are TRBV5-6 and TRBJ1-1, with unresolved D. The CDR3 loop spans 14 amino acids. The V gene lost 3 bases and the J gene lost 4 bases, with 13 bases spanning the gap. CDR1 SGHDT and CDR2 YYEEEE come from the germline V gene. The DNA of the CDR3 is TGTGCCAGCAGCTCCGGGAGGCATGGCACTGAAGCTTTCTTT. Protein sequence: CASSSGRHGTEAFF.

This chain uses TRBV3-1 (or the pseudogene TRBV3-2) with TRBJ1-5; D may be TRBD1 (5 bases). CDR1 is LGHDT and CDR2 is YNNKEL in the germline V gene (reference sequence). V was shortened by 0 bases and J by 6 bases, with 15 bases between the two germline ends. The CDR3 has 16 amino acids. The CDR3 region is CASSQDRRKGRQPQHF. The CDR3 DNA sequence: TGTGCCAGCAGCCAAGATAGGAGGAAGGGGCGTCAGCCCCAGCATTTT.

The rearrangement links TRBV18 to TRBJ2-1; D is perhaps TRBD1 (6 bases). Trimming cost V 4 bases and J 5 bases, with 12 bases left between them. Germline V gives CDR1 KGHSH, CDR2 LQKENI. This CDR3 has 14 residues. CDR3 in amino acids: CASSRARGHNEQFF. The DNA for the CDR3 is TGTGCCAGCTCACGGGCCAGGGGCCACAATGAGCAGTTCTTC.

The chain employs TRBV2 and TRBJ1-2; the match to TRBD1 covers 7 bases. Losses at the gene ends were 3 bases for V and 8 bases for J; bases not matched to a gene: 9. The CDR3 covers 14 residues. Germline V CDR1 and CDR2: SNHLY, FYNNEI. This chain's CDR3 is CASSDVEGAGGYTF. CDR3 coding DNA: TGTGCCAGCAGTGATGTGGAGGGGGCGGGAGGCTACACCTTC.

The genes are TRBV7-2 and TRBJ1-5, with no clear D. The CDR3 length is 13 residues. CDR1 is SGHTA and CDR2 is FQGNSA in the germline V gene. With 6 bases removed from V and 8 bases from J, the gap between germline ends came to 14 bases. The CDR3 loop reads CASSKKASEPQHF. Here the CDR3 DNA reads TGTGCCAGCAGTAAAAAGGCCAGCGAGCCCCAGCATTTT.

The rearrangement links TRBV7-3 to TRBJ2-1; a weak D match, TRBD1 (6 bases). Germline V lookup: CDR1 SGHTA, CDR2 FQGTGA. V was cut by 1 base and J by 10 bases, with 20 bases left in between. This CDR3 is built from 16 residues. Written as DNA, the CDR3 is TGTGCCAGCAGCTTAATTGGGGGCTCCCTAAAAGGAGAGCAGTTCTTC. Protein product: CASSLIGGSLKGEQFF.

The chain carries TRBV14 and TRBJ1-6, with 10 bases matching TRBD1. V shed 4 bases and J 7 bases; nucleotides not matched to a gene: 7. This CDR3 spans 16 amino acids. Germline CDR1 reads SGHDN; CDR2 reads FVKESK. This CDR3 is CASSRDRGGDNSPLHF. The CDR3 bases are TGTGCCAGCAGCCGGGACAGGGGTGGCGACAATTCACCCCTCCACTTT.

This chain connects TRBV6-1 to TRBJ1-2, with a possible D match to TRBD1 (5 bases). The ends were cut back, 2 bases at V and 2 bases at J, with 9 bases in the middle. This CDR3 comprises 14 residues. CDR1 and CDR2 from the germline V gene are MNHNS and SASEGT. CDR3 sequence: CASSEQGSNYGYTF. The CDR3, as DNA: TGTGCCAGCAGTGAACAGGGATCCAACTATGGCTACACCTTC.

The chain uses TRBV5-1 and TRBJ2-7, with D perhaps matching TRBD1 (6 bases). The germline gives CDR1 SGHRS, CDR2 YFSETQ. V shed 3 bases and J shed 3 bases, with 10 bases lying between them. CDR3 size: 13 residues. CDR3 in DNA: TGCGCCAGCAGCTCCGGACAGAACTACGAGCAGTACTTC. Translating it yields CASSSGQNYEQYF. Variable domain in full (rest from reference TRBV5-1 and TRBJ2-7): KAGVTQTPRYLIKTRGQQVTLSCSPISGHRSVSWYQQTPGQGLQFLFEYFSETQRNKGNFPGRFSGRQFSNSRSEMNVSTLELGDSALYLCASSSGQNYEQYFGPGTRLTVT.

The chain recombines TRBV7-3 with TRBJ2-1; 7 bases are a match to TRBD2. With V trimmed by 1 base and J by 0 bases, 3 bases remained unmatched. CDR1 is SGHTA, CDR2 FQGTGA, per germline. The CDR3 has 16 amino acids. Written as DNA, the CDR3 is TGTGCCAGCAGCTTAATGGGCGGGAGCTCCTACAATGAGCAGTTCTTC. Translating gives CASSLMGGSSYNEQFF.

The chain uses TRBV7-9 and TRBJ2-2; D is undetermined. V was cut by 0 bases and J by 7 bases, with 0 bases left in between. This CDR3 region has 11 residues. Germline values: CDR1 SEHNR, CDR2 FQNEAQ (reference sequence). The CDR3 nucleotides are TGTGCCAGCAGCTTAGCCGGGGAGCTGTTTTTT. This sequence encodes CASSLAGELFF.

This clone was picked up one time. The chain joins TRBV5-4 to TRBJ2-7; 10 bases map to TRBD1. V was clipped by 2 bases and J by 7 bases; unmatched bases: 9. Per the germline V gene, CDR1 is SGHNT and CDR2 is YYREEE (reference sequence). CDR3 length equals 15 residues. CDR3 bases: TGTGCCAGCAGCTTTGGTGGGACAGGGGTTGGGGAGCAGTACGTC. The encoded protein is CASSFGGTGVGEQYV.

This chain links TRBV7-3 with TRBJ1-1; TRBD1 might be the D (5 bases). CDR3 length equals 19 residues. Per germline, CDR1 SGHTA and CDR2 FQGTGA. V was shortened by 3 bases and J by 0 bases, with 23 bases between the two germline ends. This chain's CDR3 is CASSFLPLAGLDLNTEAFF. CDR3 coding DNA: TGTGCCAGCAGCTTTTTGCCCCTTGCGGGACTTGATTTGAACACTGAAGCTTTCTTT.